These 32 T cell receptor beta chains originate from one sample sequenced in a study of PD-1 blockade in classical Hodgkin lymphoma. TCRdb's table, derived via immunoSEQ multiplex PCR, lists solely in-frame clones and lacks some. The sample holds tens of thousands of clones, roughly four fifths seen once. No patient escaped relapse after autologous stem cell transplantation, and brentuximab vedotin exposure varied. Sample: peripheral blood mononuclear cells (PBMCs), taken before the second cycle of nivolumab. Receptor source: a human donor with classical Hodgkin lymphoma.

This chain connects TRBV7-3 to TRBJ2-5, with 8 bases fitting TRBD1. From germline, CDR1 is SGHTA and CDR2 FQGTGA. J lost 5 bases, V lost 0 bases, and 5 bases had no gene match. This CDR3 is 15 amino acids long. CDR3 DNA sequence: TGTGCCAGCAGCTTAACTGGCAGGGGGCAGGAGACCCAGTACTTC. Encoded protein: CASSLTGRGQETQYF.

The V gene is TRBV9, the J gene TRBJ2-7, with D perhaps TRBD1 (5 bases). Germline values: CDR1 SGDLS, CDR2 YYNGEE. This CDR3 spans 15 amino acids. V lost 0 bases and J lost 0, with 10 bases in between. CDR3 bases: TGTGCCAGCAGCGTAGCCGACAGCCTCTCCTACGAGCAGTACTTC. Encoded protein: CASSVADSLSYEQYF.

This sequence joins TRBV7-2 and TRBJ1-6, with D unresolved. The germline V gene has CDR1 SGHTA and CDR2 FQGNSA. Trimming shortened V by 1 base and J by 9 bases, and 10 bases separated the two germline ends. The CDR3 covers 14 residues. CDR3 bases: TGTGCCAGCAGCTTAGGAGCCGTGGCTTCACCCCTCCACTTT. Amino acid sequence: CASSLGAVASPLHF.

The J gene is TRBJ1-2, the V gene TRBV5-4, with D perhaps TRBD1 (5 bases). Germline loops: CDR1 SGHNT, CDR2 YYREEE (reference sequence). The CDR3 is made up of 14 amino acids. V shed 3 bases and J shed 2 bases, with 11 bases lying between them. The CDR3 protein is CASSSKEGNYGYTF. As DNA, the CDR3 is TGTGCCAGCAGCTCTAAGGAGGGGAACTATGGCTACACCTTC. The full variable domain, with the rest looked up from reference TRBV5-4 and TRBJ1-2, is ETGVTQSPTHLIKTRGQQVTLRCSSQSGHNTVSWYQQALGQGPQFIFQYYREEENGRGNFPPRFSGLQFPNYSSELNVNALELDDSALYLCASSSKEGNYGYTFGSGTRLTVV.

The chain has TRBV5-5 and TRBJ2-2, with D possibly being TRBD2 (6 bases). The CDR3 sequence is 16 residues long. CDR1 is SGHKS, CDR2 YYEKEE, per germline (reference sequence). V lost 0 bases to trimming and J lost 3 bases, with 12 bases between them. Written as DNA, the CDR3 is TGTGCCAGCAGCTTGGACGGAGGGAGTTACACCGGGGAGCTGTTTTTT. This translates into CASSLDGGSYTGELFF. Filled out from reference TRBV5-5 and TRBJ2-2, the complete variable domain reads DAGVTQSPTHLIKTRGQQVTLRCSPISGHKSVSWYQQVLGQGPQFIFQYYEKEERGRGNFPDRFSARQFPNYSSELNVNALLLGDSALYLCASSLDGGSYTGELFFGEGSRLTVL.

The V call is TRBV30, the J call TRBJ1-1; unclear D gene. This CDR3 contains 13 residues. V was clipped by 4 bases and J by 0 bases, with 9 bases between them. Germline lookup yields CDR1 GTSNPN and CDR2 SVGIG (reference sequence). The CDR3 region is CAWTRTVNTEAFF. In nucleotides, the CDR3 is TGTGCCTGGACGAGGACGGTGAACACTGAAGCTTTCTTT. Looking up the rest from reference TRBV30 and TRBJ1-1 gives the full variable domain: SQTIHQWPATLVQPVGSPLSLECTVEGTSNPNLYWYRQAAGRGLQLLFYSVGIGQISSEVPQNLSASRPQDRQFILSSKKLLLSDSGFYLCAWTRTVNTEAFFGQGTRLTVV.

A word on this clone: The junction departs from the called germline gene at one end, perhaps through a read error. The DNA for the CDR3 is TGCGCCAGCAGCCATCGGACAGGGAGGCCCCTCCACTTT. Protein: CASSHRTGRPLHF. The chain joins TRBV7-9 to TRBJ1-6; 8 bases match TRBD1. Germline CDR1 reads SEHNR; CDR2 reads FQNEAQ (reference sequence). There are 13 residues in the CDR3.

V usage is TRBV4-3 and J usage is TRBJ2-5; TRBD1 is a possible D gene (6 bases). The closer fit of TRBJ2-7 to the DNA end suggests the J call may be wrong. Germline-derived CDR1 and CDR2 are LGHNA and YSLEER. The CDR3 runs 15 residues. CDR3 sequence: CASSQDYRGGSEQYF. In DNA form, the CDR3 reads TGCGCCAGCAGCCAAGATTATCGTGGGGGCAGCGAGCAGTACTTC.

The J gene is TRBJ2-7, the V gene TRBV14; 8 bases match TRBD2. Losses at the gene ends were 3 bases for V and 5 bases for J; bases not matched to a gene: 6. This CDR3 has 14 residues. Per germline, CDR1 SGHDN and CDR2 FVKESK. CDR3 loop: CASSHRFGGDEQYF. In DNA form, the CDR3 reads TGTGCCAGCAGCCATCGTTTCGGGGGGGACGAGCAGTACTTC. Supplemented by reference TRBV14 and TRBJ2-7, the full variable domain reads EAGVTQFPSHSVIEKGQTVTLRCDPISGHDNLYWYRRVMGKEIKFLLHFVKESKQDESGMPNNRFLAERTGGTYSTLKVQPAELEDSGVYFCASSHRFGGDEQYFGPGTRLTVT.

J is TRBJ1-2 and V is TRBV5-1; D not resolved. This CDR3 spans 14 amino acids. CDR1 and CDR2 (germline): SGHRS, YFSETQ. Between the trimmed V and J ends, which lost 0 bases and 0 bases, there was a span of 6 bases. The CDR3 spells CASSLAGTNYGYTF. CDR3 DNA sequence: TGCGCCAGCAGCTTGGCGGGGACTAACTATGGCTACACCTTC.

The chain carries TRBV7-2 and TRBJ2-7, with 8 bases identical to TRBD1. CDR1 is SGHTA, CDR2 FQGNSA, per germline. This CDR3 region has 14 residues. J lost 3 bases, V lost 5 bases, and 6 bases had no gene match. The CDR3 region is CASSPGQGNYEQYF. The DNA of the CDR3 is TGTGCCAGCAGCCCCGGACAGGGCAACTACGAGCAGTACTTC.

J is TRBJ2-3 and V is TRBV6-5; D is uncertain. Between the trimmed V and J ends, which lost 0 bases and 4 bases, there was a span of 5 bases. The germline V gene encodes CDR1 MNHEY and CDR2 SVGAGI. The length of the CDR3 is 13 residues. The chain's CDR3 is CASSYSSADTQYF. In nucleotides, the CDR3 is TGTGCCAGCAGTTACTCGAGTGCAGATACGCAGTATTTT.

The chain uses TRBV30 and TRBJ1-2; 8 bases map to TRBD1. Germline V gene lookup returns CDR1 GTSNPN and CDR2 SVGIG (reference sequence). The CDR3 is 13 amino acids. V was pared by 3 bases and J by 7 bases, with 7 bases of the junction left unmatched. The CDR3 region has the DNA TGTGCCTGGAGCTACAGGGGGGATTCTGGCTACACCTTC. This sequence encodes CAWSYRGDSGYTF. Based on the CDR3 plus reference TRBV30 and TRBJ1-2, the full variable domain is SQTIHQWPATLVQPVGSPLSLECTVEGTSNPNLYWYRQAAGRGLQLLFYSVGIGQISSEVPQNLSASRPQDRQFILSSKKLLLSDSGFYLCAWSYRGDSGYTFGSGTRLTVV.

V usage is TRBV28 and J usage is TRBJ2-7; TRBD1 matches at 11 bases. The trim removed 10 bases at V and 4 bases at J, leaving 6 bases unmatched. This CDR3 contains 13 residues. Germline-derived CDR1 and CDR2 are MDHEN and SYDVKM. This CDR3 is CANSGTGGYEQYF. As DNA, the CDR3 is TGTGCCAATTCGGGGACAGGGGGGTACGAGCAGTACTTC.

The chain is built from TRBV11-2 and TRBJ2-1; no reliable D call. Germline loops: CDR1 SGHAT, CDR2 FQNNGV. There are 12 residues in the CDR3. V lost 1 base, J lost 7 bases, and 5 bases lay in between. This CDR3 reads CASSLAENEQFF. Written as DNA, the CDR3 is TGTGCCAGCAGCTTAGCAGAGAATGAGCAGTTCTTC.

The chain couples TRBV7-3 to TRBJ2-2; 10 nucleotides match TRBD1. The CDR3 spans 15 residues. The V and J ends lost 7 bases and 3 bases, in that order; junction bases with no gene match: 5. Germline CDR1 SGHTA, CDR2 FQGTGA. The CDR3 DNA is TGTGCCAGCAAGTCCGGGACAGGGGACACCGGGGAGCTGTTTTTT. Protein product: CASKSGTGDTGELFF.

The chain employs TRBV5-4 and TRBJ2-5; 8 nucleotides agree with TRBD2. Germline V gives CDR1 SGHNT, CDR2 YYREEE (reference sequence). With 4 bases clipped from V and 4 bases from J, the junction kept 9 bases outside the gene matches. The length of the CDR3 is 15 residues. CDR3 sequence: CASSKLADQRETQYF. In DNA, the CDR3 is TGTGCCAGCAGCAAACTAGCGGACCAAAGAGAGACCCAGTACTTC. Combining the CDR3 with reference TRBV5-4 and TRBJ2-5 gives the whole variable domain ETGVTQSPTHLIKTRGQQVTLRCSSQSGHNTVSWYQQALGQGPQFIFQYYREEENGRGNFPPRFSGLQFPNYSSELNVNALELDDSALYLCASSKLADQRETQYFGPGTRLLVL.

This clone turned up a few times. CDR3 sequence reads: CASSLFLAPPTEAFF. The CDR3 region has the DNA TGTGCCAGCAGTTTATTTCTGGCCCCCCCCACTGAAGCTTTCTTT. The chain recombines TRBV27 with TRBJ1-1; D unresolved. The CDR3 runs to 15 residues. V lost 1 base, J lost 4 bases, and 13 bases lay in between. Germline V CDR1 and CDR2: MNHEY, SMNVEV (reference sequence).

The rearrangement links TRBV7-8 to TRBJ2-7; the match to TRBD1 covers 7 bases. Looked up from germline, CDR1 is SGHVS and CDR2 is FQNEAQ. V gave up 5 bases and J gave up 4 bases; unmatched junction bases: 5. The CDR3 has 13 amino acids. CDR3 amino acids: CASSGDSGYEQYF. CDR3 sequence (DNA): TGTGCCAGCAGCGGGGACAGTGGTTACGAGCAGTACTTC.

The genes are TRBV4-3 and TRBJ2-2; 10 bases align to TRBD1. V lost 5 bases and J lost 1; bases outside the gene matches: 1. This CDR3 is 15 amino acids long. The germline CDR1 and CDR2 sequences are LGHNA and YSLEER. Written as DNA, the CDR3 is TGCGCCAGCAGCTGGGACAGGGGGAACACCGGGGAGCTGTTTTTT. As protein: CASSWDRGNTGELFF.

This chain links TRBV7-2 with TRBJ2-1, with D possibly matching TRBD2 (6 bases). CDR3 length equals 15 residues. Between the trimmed V and J ends, which lost 6 bases and 1 base, there was a span of 13 bases. CDR1 and CDR2 (germline): SGHTA, FQGNSA. The CDR3 protein is CASSFGGSSYNEQFF. CDR3 DNA: TGTGCCAGCAGTTTTGGGGGGTCTTCCTACAATGAGCAGTTCTTC.

The chain couples TRBV9 to TRBJ2-1; 12 nucleotides line up with TRBD2. The V gene end was trimmed by 2 bases and the J gene end by 9 bases; junction bases not matched to a gene: 6. This CDR3 comprises 15 residues. CDR1 is SGDLS and CDR2 is YYNGEE in the germline V gene. As DNA, the CDR3 is TGTGCCAGCAGCGTTAGACTAGCGGGGGAGGGTGAGCAGTTCTTC. Translation: CASSVRLAGEGEQFF.

The rearrangement links TRBV7-9 to TRBJ1-3; perhaps TRBD1 as D (5 bases). The CDR3 runs to 17 residues. V lost 5 bases and J 0 bases, leaving 17 bases between the germline ends. CDR1 SEHNR and CDR2 FQNEAQ come from the germline V gene (reference sequence). CDR3 loop: CASSPQGIQISGNTIYF. The CDR3 DNA reads TGTGCCAGCAGCCCCCAGGGCATACAGATCTCTGGAAACACCATATATTTT.

This chain joins TRBV7-3 and TRBJ2-3; D gene uncertain. V was cut by 1 base and J by 9 bases, with 14 bases left in between. Looked up from germline, CDR1 is SGHTA and CDR2 is FQGTGA. The CDR3 totals 14 residues. CDR3 amino acids: CASSLKLGVSTQYF. In DNA, the CDR3 is TGTGCCAGCAGCTTAAAGCTCGGAGTCAGCACGCAGTATTTT.

CDR3: CASSLTGGDTGELFF. The CDR3 DNA is TGTGCCAGCAGCTTAACAGGGGGCGACACCGGGGAGCTGTTTTTT. The chain links TRBV7-2 to TRBJ2-2; 9 bases agree with TRBD1. The germline V gene encodes CDR1 SGHTA and CDR2 FQGNSA. The CDR3 spans 15 residues. The ends lost 2 bases at V and 3 bases at J; junction bases unmatched: 1.

CDR3 nucleotide sequence: TGTGCCAGCAGCTCCTGGGAGGGGGATAATTCACCCCTCCACTTT. This sequence encodes CASSSWEGDNSPLHF. V is TRBV7-9 and J is TRBJ1-6; tentatively, D is TRBD1 (6 bases). Germline CDR1 is SEHNR and CDR2 is FQNEAQ (reference sequence). V lost 4 bases and J 5 bases, leaving 12 bases between the germline ends. The CDR3 spans 15 residues.

The rearrangement links TRBV9 to TRBJ2-2; 8 bases are a match to TRBD2. Germline CDR1 is SGDLS and CDR2 is YYNGEE. The CDR3 consists of 17 residues. J was trimmed by 1 base and V by 0 bases; bases with no gene match: 5. Written as DNA, the CDR3 is TGTGCCAGCAGCGTAGGTTGGCTAGCGGGGAACACCGGGGAGCTGTTTTTT. Amino acid sequence: CASSVGWLAGNTGELFF.

The gene calls are TRBV7-2 and TRBJ1-5; TRBD1 matches 7 bases. The germline V gene encodes CDR1 SGHTA and CDR2 FQGNSA. The CDR3 has 12 residues. With 3 bases clipped from V and 11 bases from J, the junction kept 4 bases outside the gene matches. DNA of the CDR3: TGTGCCAGCAGCTTGACAGGGCTGGCCCAGCATTTT. Its protein product is CASSLTGLAQHF.

The rearrangement links TRBV5-1 to TRBJ2-3, with TRBD2 matching 8 bases. J lost 3 bases, V lost 1 base, and 4 bases had no gene match. Germline values: CDR1 SGHRS, CDR2 YFSETQ. The CDR3 is 15 amino acids. CDR3 sequence: CASSLRGGPTDTQYF. CDR3 coding DNA: TGCGCCAGCAGCTTGCGGGGGGGGCCTACAGATACGCAGTATTTT.

In its sample, this clone was seen a few times. This chain uses TRBV11-2 with TRBJ2-7; 9 bases fit TRBD1. Germline V CDR1 and CDR2: SGHAT, FQNNGV. The V gene end was trimmed by 1 base and the J gene end by 2 bases; junction bases not matched to a gene: 6. This CDR3 comprises 16 residues. CDR3 region: CASSLGMGQGAYEQYF. The DNA for the CDR3 is TGTGCCAGCAGCTTAGGCATGGGACAGGGAGCCTACGAGCAGTACTTC.

The sample holds one count of this clone. CDR3 sequence reads: CASSLDGAGRLNTEAFF. In nucleotides, the CDR3 is TGCGCCAGCAGCTTGGATGGGGCCGGGAGGCTGAACACTGAAGCTTTCTTT. The chain joins TRBV5-1 to TRBJ1-1, with D perhaps matching TRBD1 (5 bases). Trimming removed 0 bases from V and 0 bases from J, with 15 bases in between. The germline CDR1 and CDR2 sequences are SGHRS and YFSETQ. The CDR3 consists of 17 residues.

This clone was found a few times. The J gene is TRBJ2-7, the V gene TRBV10-1; D possibly uses TRBD1 or TRBD2 (5 bases each). CDR1 is WNHNN and CDR2 is SYGVQD in the germline V gene (reference sequence). This CDR3 contains 12 residues. V was cut by 6 bases and J by 6 bases, with 12 bases left in between. The CDR3 DNA follows: TGCGCCAGCAGCCGAGGGACGAGCGAGCAGTACTTC. This gives the protein CASSRGTSEQYF.